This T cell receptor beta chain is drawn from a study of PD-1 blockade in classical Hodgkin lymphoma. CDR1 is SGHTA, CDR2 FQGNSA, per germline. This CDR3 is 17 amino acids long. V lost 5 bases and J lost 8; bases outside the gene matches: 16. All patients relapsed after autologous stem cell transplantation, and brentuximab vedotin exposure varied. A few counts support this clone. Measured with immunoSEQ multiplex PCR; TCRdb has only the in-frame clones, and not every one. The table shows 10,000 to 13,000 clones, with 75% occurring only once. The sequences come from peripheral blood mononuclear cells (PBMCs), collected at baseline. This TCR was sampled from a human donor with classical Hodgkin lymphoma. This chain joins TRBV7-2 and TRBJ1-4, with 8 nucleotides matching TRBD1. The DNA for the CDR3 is TGTGCCAGCAGCCCAATAGGGACAGGTGTACGGGGGGAAAAACTGTTTTTT. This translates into CASSPIGTGVRGEKLFF.